The 14 T cell receptor beta chains below come from one sample, sequenced in a study of T cell responses to AZD1222 COVID-19 vaccine (dated by TCRdb to the early 2020s). The sample's time point label, in plain terms: baseline before first vaccination. Library preparation used the immunoSEQ multiplex PCR assay. The immuneACCESS repertoire file appears here via TCRdb, limited to in-frame rearrangements. These files lack a portion of the clones; in checked studies, under half of the deficit traces to unresolved V genes, and the cause of the others is not known. For this sample the table gives about 140,000 clones, of which roughly nine tenths were detected only once. The ten top clones hold about 3% of the sample. Sequenced here: peripheral blood, sampled on day 0 of AZD1222 vaccination. These receptors were taken from an adult in good health.

The chain joins TRBV6-1 to TRBJ2-5; D possibly corresponds to TRBD1 (6 bases). The CDR3 consists of 13 residues. V shed 6 bases and J shed 4 bases, with 12 bases lying between them. The germline V gene has CDR1 MNHNS and CDR2 SASEGT. CDR3 region: CASRDSPGETQYF. Written as DNA, the CDR3 is TGTGCCAGCAGGGACAGCCCAGGAGAGACCCAGTACTTC.

The chain uses TRBV6-2 or TRBV6-3 and TRBJ2-1; TRBD1 aligns across 8 bases. With V trimmed by 6 bases and J by 2 bases, 6 bases remained unmatched. CDR3 length: 15 amino acids. CDR1 is MNHEY, CDR2 SVGEGT, per germline. CDR3 sequence (DNA): TGTGCCAGCAGCCCCTCAGGGGGCACCTACAATGAGCAGTTCTTC. Protein product: CASSPSGGTYNEQFF.

This clone has more than one count but fewer than ten. The chain uses TRBV27 and TRBJ2-7; possible D gene TRBD1, 5 bases. The CDR3 length is 14 residues. CDR1 MNHEY and CDR2 SMNVEV come from the germline V gene (reference sequence). The CDR3 coding sequence is TGTCTCGCGCCCAGGGCAGGGTGGACCTACGAGCAGTACTTC. Amino acids: CLAPRAGWTYEQYF.

This chain joins TRBV2 and TRBJ1-2; D not resolved. The V gene's germline CDR1 is SNHLY and CDR2 FYNNEI. The length of the CDR3 is 13 residues. Trimming left V 4 bases short and J 8 bases short, with 14 bases between. The DNA of the CDR3 is TGTGCCAGCAGTGGGCTTAGAGGGTACGGCTACACCTTC. This gives the protein CASSGLRGYGYTF. Looking up the rest from reference TRBV2 and TRBJ1-2 gives the full variable domain: EPEVTQTPSHQVTQMGQEVILRCVPISNHLYFYWYRQILGQKVEFLVSFYNNEISEKSEIFDDQFSVERPDGSNFTLKIRSTKLEDSAMYFCASSGLRGYGYTFGSGTRLTVV.

The rearrangement joins TRBV5-5 to TRBJ2-1; the D is unclear. Trimming took 4 bases from V and 3 from J, leaving 11 bases between them. This CDR3 contains 14 residues. The V gene's germline CDR1 is SGHKS and CDR2 YYEKEE (reference sequence). Here the CDR3 reads CASSPWTDYNEQFF. In DNA, the CDR3 is TGTGCCAGCAGCCCGTGGACCGACTACAATGAGCAGTTCTTC.

This clone was seen more than once but under ten times. This chain joins TRBV30 and TRBJ1-2; D call uncertain. The ends were cut back, 1 base at V and 2 bases at J, with 11 bases in the middle. This CDR3 is 14 amino acids long. Germline V gene sequence: CDR1 GTSNPN, CDR2 SVGIG (reference sequence). CDR3 region: CAWSALTTNYGYTF. The DNA of the CDR3 is TGTGCCTGGAGTGCCCTTACCACCAACTATGGCTACACCTTC.

The chain links TRBV6-2 or TRBV6-3 to TRBJ2-7, with unresolved D. Germline lookup yields CDR1 MNHEY and CDR2 SVGEGT. The CDR3 is made up of 16 amino acids. V was clipped by 6 bases and J by 4 bases, with 22 bases between them. The CDR3 is CASSPAARGWSYEQYF. The CDR3 region has the DNA TGTGCCAGCAGCCCCGCTGCCAGAGGCTGGTCGTACGAGCAGTACTTC.

The chain joins TRBV7-9 to TRBJ2-6; no definite D call. The germline V gene encodes CDR1 SEHNR and CDR2 FQNEAQ (reference sequence). With 0 bases removed from V and 4 bases from J, the gap between germline ends came to 7 bases. This CDR3 comprises 15 residues. The CDR3 nucleotides are TGTGCCAGCAGCTTAGCTTCGTTCGGGGCCAACGTCCTGACTTTC. This sequence encodes CASSLASFGANVLTF.

V and J are TRBV7-7 and TRBJ2-1; TRBD2 matches 7 bases. Per the germline V gene, CDR1 is SSHAT and CDR2 is FNYEAQ (reference sequence). The CDR3 runs 15 residues. V shed 0 bases, J shed 5 bases, and the junction held 4 bases outside the gene matches. DNA of the CDR3: TGTGCCAGCAGCTTAGCCCCGCGGGAGAACAATGAGCAGTTCTTC. Its translation: CASSLAPRENNEQFF. Full variable domain (remainder filled in from reference TRBV7-7 and TRBJ2-1): GAGVSQSPRYKVTKRGQDVTLRCDPISSHATLYWYQQALGQGPEFLTYFNYEAQPDKSGLPSDRFSAERPEGSISTLTIQRTEQRDSAMYRCASSLAPRENNEQFFGPGTRLTVL.

The chain has TRBV4-3 and TRBJ2-2; no definite D call. V gave up 0 bases and J gave up 4 bases, with 6 bases separating them. CDR1 is LGHNA and CDR2 is YSLEER in the germline V gene. The CDR3 totals 14 residues. The CDR3 DNA reads as TGCGCCAGCAGCCAAGATACGGGCACCGGGGAGCTGTTTTTT. Protein sequence: CASSQDTGTGELFF.

This sequence joins TRBV7-8 and TRBJ1-1; D may be TRBD1 (6 bases). V was clipped by 1 base and J by 5 bases, with 20 bases between them. CDR1 is SGHVS and CDR2 is FQNEAQ in the germline V gene. This CDR3 has 17 amino acids. CDR3 loop: CASSLDVGAGIRTEAFF. The CDR3 DNA reads TGTGCCAGCAGCTTAGATGTGGGGGCAGGGATCAGGACTGAAGCTTTCTTT.

V usage is TRBV7-2 and J usage is TRBJ1-1; no firm D call. Per the germline V gene, CDR1 is SGHTA and CDR2 is FQGNSA. CDR3 length: 13 amino acids. Trimming shortened V by 5 bases and J by 0 bases, and 7 bases separated the two germline ends. The CDR3 reads CASSSVVNTEAFF. DNA of the CDR3: TGTGCCAGCAGCAGTGTTGTGAACACTGAAGCTTTCTTT.

This clone was seen just once. The gene calls are TRBV20-1 and TRBJ2-7; 10 nucleotides agree with TRBD2. Germline V gene sequence: CDR1 DFQATT, CDR2 SNEGSKA (reference sequence). The CDR3 totals 17 residues. Losses at the gene ends were 3 bases for V and 3 bases for J; bases not matched to a gene: 14. CDR3 in amino acids: CSASSVLAGDLLYEQYF. In nucleotides, the CDR3 is TGCAGTGCTAGTTCGGTGCTAGCGGGAGATCTTCTCTACGAGCAGTACTTC.

The chain is built from TRBV11-1 and TRBJ1-1; 9 bases are a match to TRBD1. V was clipped by 2 bases and J by 7 bases; unmatched bases: 8. Germline V gene data show CDR1 as SGHAT and CDR2 as FQDESV (reference sequence). The CDR3 spans 15 residues. The CDR3 nucleotides are TGTGCCAGCAGCTTACGATCACAGGGGGCGGGTGAAGCTTTCTTT. Translation gives CASSLRSQGAGEAFF.